This T cell receptor beta chain comes out of a study of blood T cell repertoires in COVID-19 (dated by TCRdb to 2020 to 2022). For the study in its entirety: Samples covering the acute and convalescent phases of COVID-19 were provided by collaborators in the United States, Italy and Spain. The samples were drawn from two sources: the first 160 participants of the ongoing ImmuneRACE study, and over 1,000 subjects contributed by 6 global collaborators. The dataset comprised deeply sampled blood TCRbeta repertoires from subjects exposed to, actively infected with, or recovered from COVID-19. The sample metadata nearly always contained a de-identified subject ID, COVID-19 status, age in years and sex. HLA class I and class II types, where available, came from metadata supplied by the sample provider rather than from assay-based typing. A freely available public database, intended as a resource for researchers studying the immune response to SARS-CoV-2, is where the repertoires were released. The material from the prospective study consisted of cDNA or gDNA derived from T cells, B-cell-depleted T cells, or PBMCs. Summary of the overall study and its limitations: Clinical and demographic metadata were provided uncurated, with the amount varying by source and participant.

TCRbeta CDR3 regions were amplified from genomic DNA by means of the immunoSEQ Assay, a bias-controlled multiplex PCR. As for the authors' bioinformatics: The number of nucleated cells in each sample was estimated by amplification of reference gene primers within the assay. Sequence reads were collapsed and filtered to measure the absolute abundance of every unique TCRbeta CDR3 rearrangement. For each sample, productive Simpson clonality was calculated as the square root of Simpson's diversity index over productive rearrangements. TCRdb took over this immuneACCESS table, retaining in-frame rearrangements with V and J assigned. Such tables are incomplete; in checked studies, under half of the missing clones stem from an unresolved V gene, and the remainder is unexplained. V, J and clone size were drawn from that table, and D and trimming were deduced from the DNA. The sample yields over 250,000 clones; about 88% were counted once. Just under 1% of the sample is held by the ten biggest clonotypes.

Details on this clone: Its antigen specificity is not known. No qualities accompany the bases; no much larger clone lies one base away.

A second Seattle source provided samples from volunteer blood donors who had recovered from COVID-19. Collaborating institutions collected whole blood in K2EDTA tubes following their own protocols. Collaborator samples were shipped for TCRbeta analysis as frozen whole blood, isolated PBMCs, or DNA extracted from either sample type. Based on the germline V gene (reference sequence), the CDR1 and CDR2 sequences are GTSNPN and SVGIG. Including the terminal cysteine and phenylalanine, the CDR3 comprises 14 residues. The DNA shown is the 42-base CDR3, in frame from base 1. V ends up 4 bases short and J 9 bases short, with an unmatched junction base count of 5.

The specimen was peripheral blood. The chain employs TRBV30 and TRBJ1-6, and 11 bases in between align with TRBD1. This receptor was identified in a woman in her thirties or forties who had recovered from COVID-19. The DNA is as follows: TGTGCCTGGAACCCCGGGACAGGGGGTTCACCCCTCCACTTT. The encoded protein is CAWNPGTGGSPLHF.